A selection of T cell receptor beta chains follows, all from one sample in a study of shared clonotypes between healthy human individuals. Clones were read by immunoSEQ multiplex PCR, and TCRdb kept only the in-frame ones, dropping some. The sample lists roughly 650,000 clones; around 97% were seen once. Sequencing was done on a sample of naive CD4+ T cells sorted from blood. Receptor source: a woman aged 25 to 45 in good health. Each CDR3 is given with its conserved first and last residue. A D gene is named only where the DNA matches it firmly. Clone size is not always given. Where it is, it says once, few, many or a class for expanded clones.

TRBV18,17,TRBJ2-2,NA,NA,TGTGCCAGCTCACCACCAAACGGGGTGTCGAACACCGGGGAGCTGTTTTTT,CASSPPNGVSNTGELFF
TRBV7-8,15,TRBJ2-7,TRBD2,NA,TGTGCCAGCAGCCGGGGACTAGCGGAAAACTACGAGCAGTACTTC,CASSRGLAENYEQYF
TRBV6-1,13,TRBJ1-5,NA,NA,TGTGCCAGCTCCAGGGTTGGCAATCAGCCCCAGCATTTT,CASSRVGNQPQHF
TRBV4-2,15,TRBJ1-1,TRBD1,NA,TGTGCCAGCAGCCCCGGAGGGGAGGGGGCCACTGAAGCTTTCTTT,CASSPGGEGATEAFF
TRBV5-1,17,TRBJ2-7,TRBD1,NA,TGCGCCAGCAGCTTGAAGTTAGGACAGGGGACATCCTACGAGCAGTACTTC,CASSLKLGQGTSYEQYF
TRBV6-5,14,TRBJ1-1,NA,NA,TGTGCCAGTCGGATCCGGGAACTGAACACTGAAGCTTTCTTT,CASRIRELNTEAFF
TRBV4-1,13,TRBJ2-7,NA,once,TGCGCCAGCAGCCAAGAGCCCTACCGCGAGCAGTACTTC,CASSQEPYREQYF
TRBV28,14,TRBJ1-1,NA,NA,TGTGCCAGCAGTCTCCCGAGGGGGGACACTGAAGCTTTCTTT,CASSLPRGDTEAFF
TRBV7-2,15,TRBJ2-2,NA,NA,TGTGCCAGCAGCGCAATTCCGAGAAACACCGGGGAGCTGTTTTTT,CASSAIPRNTGELFF
TRBV28,16,TRBJ2-7,TRBD1,once,TGTGCCAGCAGTCGGCACGGGACAGGGGGCAAGTACGAGCAGTACTTC,CASSRHGTGGKYEQYF
TRBV7-3,15,TRBJ2-2,NA,NA,TGTGCCAGTACGACAGGCCGAACGTCGTCCGGGGAGCTGTTTTTT,CASTTGRTSSGELFF
TRBV18,18,TRBJ2-6,TRBD1,NA,TGTGCCAGCTCAACCGGACAGGGGATCCCCCCTGGGGCCAACGTCCTGACTTTC,CASSTGQGIPPGANVLTF
TRBV29-1,12,TRBJ1-1,NA,NA,TGCAGCGTGGAACAGGGAAAGGGTGAAGCTTTCTTT,CSVEQGKGEAFF
TRBV6-5,15,TRBJ2-1,NA,NA,TGTGCCAGCAGGGGTCGAGGGAGTGCCTACAATGAGCAGTTCTTC,CASRGRGSAYNEQFF
TRBV28,15,TRBJ1-2,NA,NA,TGTGCCAGCAGACCTACAGGGATTGATGGCTATGGCTACACCTTC,CASRPTGIDGYGYTF
TRBV11-2,13,TRBJ1-1,TRBD1,NA,TGTGCCAGCAGCCCCGGACAGGCTTATGAAGCTTTCTTT,CASSPGQAYEAFF
TRBV28,15,TRBJ2-4,NA,NA,TGTGCCAGCAGTACCAATCTGAGAGCCAAAAACATTCAGTACTTC,CASSTNLRAKNIQYF
TRBV6-1,15,TRBJ1-2,NA,NA,TGTGCCAGCAGTGTCCCCAGGACCGCCCAGGAAGGCTACACCTTC,CASSVPRTAQEGYTF
TRBV29-1,14,TRBJ1-1,TRBD1,NA,TGCAGCGTGACCGGGACAGGCATGGCCACTGAAGCTTTCTTT,CSVTGTGMATEAFF
TRBV9,13,TRBJ1-5,NA,NA,TGTGCCAGCAGCGGGGACGGAGTTGGGCCCCAGCATTTT,CASSGDGVGPQHF
TRBV6-5,16,TRBJ2-3,TRBD1,once,TGTGCCAGCAGTTTTTACCGGGACAGGGAGTCAGATACGCAGTATTTT,CASSFYRDRESDTQYF
TRBV30,15,TRBJ2-2,NA,NA,TGTGCCTGGAGTGTTCGCGCCTCCGGGACCGGGGAGCTGTTTTTT,CAWSVRASGTGELFF
TRBV19,15,TRBJ2-5,TRBD2,NA,TGTGCCAGTACCCCTAGCGGGAGACAGCGAGAGACCCAGTACTTC,CASTPSGRQRETQYF